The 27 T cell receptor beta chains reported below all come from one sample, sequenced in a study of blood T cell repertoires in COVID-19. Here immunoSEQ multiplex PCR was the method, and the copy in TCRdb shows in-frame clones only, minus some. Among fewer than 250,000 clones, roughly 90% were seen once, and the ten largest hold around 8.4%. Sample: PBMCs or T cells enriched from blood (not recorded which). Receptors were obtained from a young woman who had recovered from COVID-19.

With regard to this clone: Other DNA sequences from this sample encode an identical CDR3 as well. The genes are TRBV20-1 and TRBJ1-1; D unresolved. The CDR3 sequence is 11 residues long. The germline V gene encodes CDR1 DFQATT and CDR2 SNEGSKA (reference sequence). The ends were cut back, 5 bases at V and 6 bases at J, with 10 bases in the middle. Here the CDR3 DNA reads TGCAGTGCTCCCCGCGGCTCTGAAGCTTTCTTT. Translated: CSAPRGSEAFF.

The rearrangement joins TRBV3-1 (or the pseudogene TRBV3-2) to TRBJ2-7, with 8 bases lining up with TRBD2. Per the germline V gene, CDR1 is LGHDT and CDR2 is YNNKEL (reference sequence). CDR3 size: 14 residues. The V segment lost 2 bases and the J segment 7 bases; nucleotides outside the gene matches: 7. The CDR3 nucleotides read TGTGCCAGCAGCCAAAAACGGGGGGGTGAAGAGCAGTACTTC. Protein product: CASSQKRGGEEQYF.

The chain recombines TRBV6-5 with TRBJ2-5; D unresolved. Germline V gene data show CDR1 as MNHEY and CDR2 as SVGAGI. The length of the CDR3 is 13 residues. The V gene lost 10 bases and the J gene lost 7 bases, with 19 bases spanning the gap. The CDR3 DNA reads TGTGCCACCGACCCGACGGCCTCGGGGACCCAGTACTTC. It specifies CATDPTASGTQYF.

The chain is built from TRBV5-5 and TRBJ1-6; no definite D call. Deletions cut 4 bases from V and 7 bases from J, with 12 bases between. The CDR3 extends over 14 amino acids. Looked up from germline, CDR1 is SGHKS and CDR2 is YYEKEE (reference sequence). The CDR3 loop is CASSEGRENSPLHF. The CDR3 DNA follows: TGTGCCAGCAGCGAGGGCAGAGAAAATTCACCCCTCCACTTT.

The CDR3 sequence: CTSRPRGQGNQPQHF. The CDR3 nucleotides are TGCACCAGCCGACCACGGGGACAGGGGAATCAGCCCCAGCATTTT. V and J are TRBV1 and TRBJ1-5; the table's D call TRBD1 went unverified against the DNA. TRBV1 corresponds to a pseudogene. The CDR3 has 15 residues.

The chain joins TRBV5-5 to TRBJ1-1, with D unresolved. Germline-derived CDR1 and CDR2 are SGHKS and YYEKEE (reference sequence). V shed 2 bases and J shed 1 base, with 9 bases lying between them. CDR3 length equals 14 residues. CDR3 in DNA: TGTGCCAGCAGCTTTTACGCAGGGAACACTGAAGCTTTCTTT. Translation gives CASSFYAGNTEAFF.

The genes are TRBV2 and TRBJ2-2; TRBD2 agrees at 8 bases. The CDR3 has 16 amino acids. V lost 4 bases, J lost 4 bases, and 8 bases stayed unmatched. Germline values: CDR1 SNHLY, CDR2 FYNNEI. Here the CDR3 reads CASSAPGLVLTGELFF. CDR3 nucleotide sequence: TGTGCCAGCAGTGCGCCGGGACTAGTGCTCACCGGGGAGCTGTTTTTT.

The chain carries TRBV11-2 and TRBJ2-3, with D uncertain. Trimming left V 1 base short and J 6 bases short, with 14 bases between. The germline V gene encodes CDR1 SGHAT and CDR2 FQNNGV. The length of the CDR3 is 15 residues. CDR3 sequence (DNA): TGTGCCAGCAGCTTAGCGGCTTTTCGGGTGGATACGCAGTATTTT. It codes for CASSLAAFRVDTQYF. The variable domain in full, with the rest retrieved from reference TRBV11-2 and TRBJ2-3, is EAGVAQSPRYKIIEKRQSVAFWCNPISGHATLYWYQQILGQGPKLLIQFQNNGVVDDSQLPKDRFSAERLKGVDSTLKIQPAKLEDSAVYLCASSLAAFRVDTQYFGPGTRLTVL.

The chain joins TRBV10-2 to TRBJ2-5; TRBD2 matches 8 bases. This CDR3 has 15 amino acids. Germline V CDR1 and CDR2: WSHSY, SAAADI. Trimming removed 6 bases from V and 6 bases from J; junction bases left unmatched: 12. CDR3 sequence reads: CASRTAGGGLKTQYF. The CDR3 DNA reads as TGCGCCAGCAGGACGGCGGGGGGCGGATTAAAGACCCAGTACTTC.

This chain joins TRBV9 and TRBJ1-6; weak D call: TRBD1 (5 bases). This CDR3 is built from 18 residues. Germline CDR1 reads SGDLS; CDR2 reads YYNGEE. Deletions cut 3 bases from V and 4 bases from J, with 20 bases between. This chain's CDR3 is CASSASGDVSRYNSPLHF. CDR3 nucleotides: TGTGCCAGCAGCGCCAGCGGGGACGTAAGCAGATATAATTCACCCCTCCACTTT.

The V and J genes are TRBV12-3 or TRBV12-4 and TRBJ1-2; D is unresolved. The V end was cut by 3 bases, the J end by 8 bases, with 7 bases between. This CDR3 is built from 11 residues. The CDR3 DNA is TGTGCCAGCAGTTTTTCCGTGGGCTACACCTTC. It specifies CASSFSVGYTF.

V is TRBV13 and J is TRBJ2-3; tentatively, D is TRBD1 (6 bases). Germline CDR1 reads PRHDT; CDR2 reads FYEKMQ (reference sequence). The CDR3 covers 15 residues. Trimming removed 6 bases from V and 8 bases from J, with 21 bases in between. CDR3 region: CASRMTRTGRGTQYF. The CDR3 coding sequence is TGTGCCAGCAGGATGACCCGGACGGGCAGGGGTACGCAGTATTTT.

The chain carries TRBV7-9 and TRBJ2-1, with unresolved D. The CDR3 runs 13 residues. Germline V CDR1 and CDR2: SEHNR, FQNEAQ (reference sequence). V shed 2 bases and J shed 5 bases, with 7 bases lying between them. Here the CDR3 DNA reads TGTGCCAGCAGCTTATGGAGACACAATGAGCAGTTCTTC. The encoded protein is CASSLWRHNEQFF.

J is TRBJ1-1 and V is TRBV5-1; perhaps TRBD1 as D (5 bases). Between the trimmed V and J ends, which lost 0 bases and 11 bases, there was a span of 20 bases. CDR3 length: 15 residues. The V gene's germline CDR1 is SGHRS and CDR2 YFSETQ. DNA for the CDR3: TGCGCCAGCAGCTTGGATTCAGGGTCAGGGTGGTGGGCTTTCTTT. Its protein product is CASSLDSGSGWWAFF. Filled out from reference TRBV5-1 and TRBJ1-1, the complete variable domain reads KAGVTQTPRYLIKTRGQQVTLSCSPISGHRSVSWYQQTPGQGLQFLFEYFSETQRNKGNFPGRFSGRQFSNSRSEMNVSTLELGDSALYLCASSLDSGSGWWAFFGQGTRLTVV.

Here the CDR3 DNA reads TGTGCCATCAGTGAGTCGGGGGGCTATGGCTACACCTTC. It specifies CAISESGGYGYTF. The chain employs TRBV10-3 and TRBJ1-2; tentatively, D is TRBD1 (5 bases). V was clipped by 0 bases and J by 4 bases, with 6 bases between them. The CDR3 contains 13 residues. CDR1 ENHRY and CDR2 SYGVKD come from the germline V gene.

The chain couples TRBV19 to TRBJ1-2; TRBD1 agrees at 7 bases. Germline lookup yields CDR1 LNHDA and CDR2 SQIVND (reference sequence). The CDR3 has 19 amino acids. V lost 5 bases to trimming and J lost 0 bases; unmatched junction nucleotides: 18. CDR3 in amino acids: CASSAPPRAGGSPNYGYTF. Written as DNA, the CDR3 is TGTGCCAGTAGTGCCCCACCCCGCGCAGGGGGAAGCCCTAACTATGGCTACACCTTC. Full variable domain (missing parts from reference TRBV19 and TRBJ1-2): DGGITQSPKYLFRKEGQNVTLSCEQNLNHDAMYWYRQDPGQGLRLIYYSQIVNDFQKGDIAEGYSVSREKKESFPLTVTSAQKNPTAFYLCASSAPPRAGGSPNYGYTFGSGTRLTVV.

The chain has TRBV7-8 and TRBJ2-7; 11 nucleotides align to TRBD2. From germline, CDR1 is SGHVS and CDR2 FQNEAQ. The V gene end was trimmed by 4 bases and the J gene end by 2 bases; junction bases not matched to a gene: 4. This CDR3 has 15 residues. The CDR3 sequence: CASSSGTSGAYEQYF. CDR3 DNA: TGTGCCAGCAGCTCCGGGACTAGCGGTGCCTACGAGCAGTACTTC.

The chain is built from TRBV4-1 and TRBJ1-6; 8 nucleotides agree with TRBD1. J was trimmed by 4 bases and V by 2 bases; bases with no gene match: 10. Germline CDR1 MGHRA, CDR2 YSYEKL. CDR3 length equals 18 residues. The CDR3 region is CASSQKITGTGYNSPLHF. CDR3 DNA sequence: TGCGCCAGCAGCCAAAAAATCACCGGGACAGGTTATAATTCACCCCTCCACTTT.

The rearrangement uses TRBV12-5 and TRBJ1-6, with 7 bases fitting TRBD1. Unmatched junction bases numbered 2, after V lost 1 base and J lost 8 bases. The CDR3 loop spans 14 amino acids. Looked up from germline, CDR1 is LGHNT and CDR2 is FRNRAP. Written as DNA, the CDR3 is TGTGCTAGTGGTTTGGGACAGGGCTATTCACCCCTCCACTTT. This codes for CASGLGQGYSPLHF.

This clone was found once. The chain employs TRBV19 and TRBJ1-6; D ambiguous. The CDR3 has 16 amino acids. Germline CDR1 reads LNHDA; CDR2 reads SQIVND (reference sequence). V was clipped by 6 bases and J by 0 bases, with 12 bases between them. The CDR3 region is CASSMTPSSYNSPLHF. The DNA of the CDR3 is TGTGCCAGTAGCATGACTCCAAGCTCCTATAATTCACCCCTCCACTTT. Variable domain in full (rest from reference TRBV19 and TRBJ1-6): DGGITQSPKYLFRKEGQNVTLSCEQNLNHDAMYWYRQDPGQGLRLIYYSQIVNDFQKGDIAEGYSVSREKKESFPLTVTSAQKNPTAFYLCASSMTPSSYNSPLHFGNGTRLTVT.

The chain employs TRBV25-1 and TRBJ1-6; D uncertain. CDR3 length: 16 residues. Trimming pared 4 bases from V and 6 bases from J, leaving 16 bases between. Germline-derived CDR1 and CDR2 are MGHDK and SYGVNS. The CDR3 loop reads CASSGLTGAANSPLHF. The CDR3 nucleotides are TGTGCCAGCAGTGGGTTGACGGGAGCCGCTAATTCACCCCTCCACTTT.

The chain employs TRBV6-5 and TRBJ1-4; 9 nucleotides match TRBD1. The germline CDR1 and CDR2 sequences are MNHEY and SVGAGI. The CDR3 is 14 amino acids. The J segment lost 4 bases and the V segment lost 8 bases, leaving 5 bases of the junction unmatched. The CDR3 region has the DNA TGTGCCAGCCTCGGGACAGGGTTTAATGAAAAACTGTTTTTT. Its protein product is CASLGTGFNEKLFF.

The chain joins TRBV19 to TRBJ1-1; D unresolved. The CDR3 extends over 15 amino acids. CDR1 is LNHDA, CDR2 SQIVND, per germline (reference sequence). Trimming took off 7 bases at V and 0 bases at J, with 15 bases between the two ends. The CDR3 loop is CASTPGTAMNTEAFF. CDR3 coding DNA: TGTGCCAGTACCCCGGGAACAGCTATGAACACTGAAGCTTTCTTT.

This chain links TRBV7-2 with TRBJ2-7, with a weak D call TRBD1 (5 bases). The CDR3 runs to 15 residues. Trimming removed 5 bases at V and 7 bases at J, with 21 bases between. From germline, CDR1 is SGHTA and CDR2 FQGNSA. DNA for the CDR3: TGTGCCAGCAGCCTAACGGCCCGTGCAGGGCGAGAGCAGTACTTC. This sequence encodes CASSLTARAGREQYF.

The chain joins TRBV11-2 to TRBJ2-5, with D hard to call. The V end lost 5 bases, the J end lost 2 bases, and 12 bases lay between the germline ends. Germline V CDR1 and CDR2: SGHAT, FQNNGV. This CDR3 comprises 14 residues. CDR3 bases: TGTGCCAGCAGCCCGAACTCCGTACAAGAGACCCAGTACTTC. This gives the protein CASSPNSVQETQYF.

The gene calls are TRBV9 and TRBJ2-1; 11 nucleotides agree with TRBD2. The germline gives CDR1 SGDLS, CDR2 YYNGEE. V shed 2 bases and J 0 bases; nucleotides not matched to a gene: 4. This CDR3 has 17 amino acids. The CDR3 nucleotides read TGTGCCAGCAGCGTCTCTAGCGGGGGGAGCTCCTACAATGAGCAGTTCTTC. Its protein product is CASSVSSGGSSYNEQFF.

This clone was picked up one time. As DNA, the CDR3 is TGCGCCAGCAGTGGCTCGGGAGCCTACGAGCAGTACTTC. It yields the protein CASSGSGAYEQYF. The V and J genes are TRBV10-1 and TRBJ2-7, with D maybe TRBD2 (6 bases). Trimming stripped 4 bases from V and 2 bases from J, with 9 bases between. The CDR3 totals 13 residues. Looked up from germline, CDR1 is WNHNN and CDR2 is SYGVQD (reference sequence).